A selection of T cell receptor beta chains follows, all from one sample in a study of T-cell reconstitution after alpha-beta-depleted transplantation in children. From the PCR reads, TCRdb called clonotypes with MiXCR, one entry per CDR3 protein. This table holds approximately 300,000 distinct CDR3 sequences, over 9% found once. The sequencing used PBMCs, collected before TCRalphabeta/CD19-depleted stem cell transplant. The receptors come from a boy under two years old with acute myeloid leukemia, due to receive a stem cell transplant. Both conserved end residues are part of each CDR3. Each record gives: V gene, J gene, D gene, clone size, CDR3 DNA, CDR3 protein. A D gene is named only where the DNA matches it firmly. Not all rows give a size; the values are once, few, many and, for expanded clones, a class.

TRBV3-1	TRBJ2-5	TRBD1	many	TGTGCCAGCAGCCAAGAAGAGACAGGGTTTGGAGAGACCCAGTACTTC	CASSQEETGFGETQYF
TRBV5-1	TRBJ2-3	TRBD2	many	TGCGCCAGCAGCATCATTAGCGGGTCTAGCACAGATACGCAGTATTTT	CASSIISGSSTDTQYF
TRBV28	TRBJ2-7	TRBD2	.	TGTGCCAGCAGTTCTCCAGGAAGCGGGAGTTCCTACGAGCAGTACTTC	CASSSPGSGSSYEQYF
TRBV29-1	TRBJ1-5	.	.	TGCAGCGTTGGGGACTCGCAGCCCCAGCATTTT	CSVGDSQPQHF
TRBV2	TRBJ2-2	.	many	TGTGCCAGCAGTTCCCTCGAGAGGGAGCTGTTTTTT	CASSSLERELFF
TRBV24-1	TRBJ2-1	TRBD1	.	TGTGGGGCCAGTGATGTCACCGGGACAGGGGCCCCCGAGGGCTCCTACAATGAGCAGTTCTTC	CGASDVTGTGAPEGSYNEQFF
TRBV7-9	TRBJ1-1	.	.	TGTGCCAGCAGCTTAGTGGCAGGGGTCATGAACACTGAAGCTTTCTTT	CASSLVAGVMNTEAFF
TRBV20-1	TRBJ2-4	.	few	TGCAGTGCTAGATCTATGGGGGCTACCAAAAACATTCAGTACTTC	CSARSMGATKNIQYF
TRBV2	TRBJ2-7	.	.	TGTGCCAGCAGGAGACAGGTACCCCCCTACGAGCAGTACTTC	CASRRQVPPYEQYF
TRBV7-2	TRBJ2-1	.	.	TGTGCCAGCAGCCTCCGACTAGGAAATGAGCAGTTCTTC	CASSLRLGNEQFF
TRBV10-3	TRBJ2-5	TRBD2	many	TGTGCCATCAGTCGGACTAGCGTGAACCAAGAGACCCAGTACTTC	CAISRTSVNQETQYF
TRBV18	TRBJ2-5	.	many	TGTGCCAGCCAGCTCACCAGGGAGGAGACCCAGTACTTC	CASQLTREETQYF
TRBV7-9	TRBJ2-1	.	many	TGTGCCAGCAGCCGAGGCTATGAGCAGTTCTTC	CASSRGYEQFF
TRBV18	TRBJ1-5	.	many	TGTGCCAGCTCACTATCCGGGCCGGATAATCAGCCCCAGCATTTT	CASSLSGPDNQPQHF
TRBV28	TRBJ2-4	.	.	TGTGCCTCCTCGGCAGCTAGCGTGAGTCCAGGCGCCAAAAACATTCAGTACTTC	CASSAASVSPGAKNIQYF
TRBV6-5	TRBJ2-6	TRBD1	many	TGTGCCAGCAGTTACTCGATCGAAACCTGGGGGACAGGTGGAGGTGGGGCCAACGTCCTGACTTTC	CASSYSIETWGTGGGGANVLTF
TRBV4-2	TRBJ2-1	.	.	TGTGCCAGCAGCCAAGAAGCTAGCGTGCCCTACAATGAGCAGTTCTTC	CASSQEASVPYNEQFF
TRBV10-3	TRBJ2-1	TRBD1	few	TGTGCCATCAGTGAGACAGGGGGGATGGAGCAGTTCTTC	CAISETGGMEQFF
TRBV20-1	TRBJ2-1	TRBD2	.	TGCAGTGCTATAGGGACTAGCGGGGGTAATGAGCAGTTCTTC	CSAIGTSGGNEQFF
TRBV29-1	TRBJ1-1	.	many	TGCAGCGTTGATGAAACGGGGGGAACTGAAGCTTTCTTT	CSVDETGGTEAFF
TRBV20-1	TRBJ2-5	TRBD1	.	TGCAGTGCTAGAGATAGAGGGGGCCCCGGGGAGACCCAGTACTTC	CSARDRGGPGETQYF
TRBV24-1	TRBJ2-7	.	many	TGTGCCACCAGTGACAGTTACGAGCAGTACTTC	CATSDSYEQYF
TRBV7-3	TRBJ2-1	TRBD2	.	TGTGCCAGCAGCACCCGAGGGCGGGCTAGCGGGATGAATATGTTCTTC	CASSTRGRASGMNMFF
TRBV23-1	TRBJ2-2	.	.	TGCGCCAGCAGTCACCGCGGGTTCCCCACCGGGGAGCTGTTTTTT	CASSHRGFPTGELFF
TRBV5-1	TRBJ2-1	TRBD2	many	TGCGCCAGCATGACTAGCGGGAGTCTAAGCTCCTACAATGAGCAGTTCTTC	CASMTSGSLSSYNEQFF
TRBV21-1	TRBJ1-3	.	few	TGTGCCAGCAGCAAAGATCTCAGGGGGCTCGGAAACACCATATATTTT	CASSKDLRGLGNTIYF
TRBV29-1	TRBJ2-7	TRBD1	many	TGCAGCGTTGTACGGGACAGGGCGTCCGAGCAGTACTTC	CSVVRDRASEQYF
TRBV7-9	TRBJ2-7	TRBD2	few	TGTGCCAGCAGCTTAGGAGGTAGCGGGGAGCAGTACTTC	CASSLGGSGEQYF
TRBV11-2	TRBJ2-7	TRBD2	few	TGTGCCAGCAGCTTTTGGGGGGGGGCCTACGAGCAGTACTTC	CASSFWGGAYEQYF
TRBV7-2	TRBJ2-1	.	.	TGTGCCAGCAGCGTCCGGGACACCTCCTACAATGAGCAGTTCTTC	CASSVRDTSYNEQFF
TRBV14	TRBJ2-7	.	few	TGTGCCAGCAGCCGGTCGACTAGATCCGAGCAGTACTTC	CASSRSTRSEQYF
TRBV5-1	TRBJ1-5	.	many	TGCGCCAGCAGCTCCACAGGGCACGATCAGCCCCAGCATTTT	CASSSTGHDQPQHF
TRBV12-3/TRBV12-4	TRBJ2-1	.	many	TGTGCCAGCAGTTTAACTAGCTCAACGAATGAGCAGTTCTTC	CASSLTSSTNEQFF
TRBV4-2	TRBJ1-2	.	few	TGTGCCAGCAGCCAAGGGGAGGGGAGCGATAGAGACGGCTACACCTTC	CASSQGEGSDRDGYTF
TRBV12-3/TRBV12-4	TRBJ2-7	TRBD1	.	TGTGCCAGCAGTTTACCGGGACAGACTTACGAGCAGTACTTC	CASSLPGQTYEQYF
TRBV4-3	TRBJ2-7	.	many	TGCGCCAGCAGCCAATCGTTCCTCGGGGCTTACGAGCAGTACTTC	CASSQSFLGAYEQYF
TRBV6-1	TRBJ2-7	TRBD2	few	TGTGCCAGCAGGGGACTAGCGGGGGCCACCTACGAGCAGTACTTC	CASRGLAGATYEQYF
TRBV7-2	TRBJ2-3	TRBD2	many	TGTGCCAGCAGCTTAGCCCTAGCGGCCTCTAGCACAGATACGCAGTATTTT	CASSLALAASSTDTQYF
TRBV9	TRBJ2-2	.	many	TGTGCCAGCAGCGTAGGTCCTACGAACACCGGGGAGCTGTTTTTT	CASSVGPTNTGELFF
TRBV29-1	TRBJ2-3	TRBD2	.	TGCAGCGTTGAAGGACTAGCGTTAGATACGCAGTATTTT	CSVEGLALDTQYF
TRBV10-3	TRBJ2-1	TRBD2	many	TGTGCCATCAGTGACCCAACTAGCGGGGGTTACAATGAGCAGTTCTTC	CAISDPTSGGYNEQFF
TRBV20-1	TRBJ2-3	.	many	TGCAGTGCTCGAATTCCTCCGAGACTAGATACGCAGTATTTT	CSARIPPRLDTQYF
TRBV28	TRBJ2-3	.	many	TGTGCCAGCACCCGTCGACTAGGGGGCACAGATACGCAGTATTTT	CASTRRLGGTDTQYF
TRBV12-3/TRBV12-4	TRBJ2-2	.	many	TGTGCCAGCAGTTTATTGGGGATCGGGGAGCTGTTTTTT	CASSLLGIGELFF
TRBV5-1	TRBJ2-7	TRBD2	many	TGCGCCAGCAGCCTAGCGGGAGGAACCTACGAGCAGTACTTC	CASSLAGGTYEQYF
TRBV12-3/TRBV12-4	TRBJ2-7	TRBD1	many	TGTGCCAGCAGCCCCCCGGGACAGGGAGTTTACGAGCAGTACTTC	CASSPPGQGVYEQYF
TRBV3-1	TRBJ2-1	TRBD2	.	TGTGCCAGCAGCCAAGATACTAGCGGGGGCTACAATGAGCAGTTCTTC	CASSQDTSGGYNEQFF
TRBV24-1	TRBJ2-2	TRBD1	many	TGTGCCACCAGTGATTTCCCTCGGGCGGGACAGGGCTACACCGGGGAGCTGTTTTTT	CATSDFPRAGQGYTGELFF
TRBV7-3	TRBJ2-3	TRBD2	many	TGTGCCAGCAGCTATAGCGGGGCCTCGGGAGATACGCAGTATTTT	CASSYSGASGDTQYF
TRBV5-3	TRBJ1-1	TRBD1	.	TGTGCCAGAAGCTTCCCACTGACAGGGGGGAACACTGAAGCTTTCTTT	CARSFPLTGGNTEAFF
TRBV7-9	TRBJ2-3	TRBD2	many	TGTGCCAGCAGTGTCGGGGGGGCCCCTAGCACAGATACGCAGTATTTT	CASSVGGAPSTDTQYF
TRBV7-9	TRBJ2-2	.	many	TGTGCCAGCAGCTTCCAGAACGCCCCTAGCCCCGGGGAGCTGTTTTTT	CASSFQNAPSPGELFF
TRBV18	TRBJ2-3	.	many	TGTGCCAGCTCACCGGAGGGGCGCACAGATACGCAGTATTTT	CASSPEGRTDTQYF
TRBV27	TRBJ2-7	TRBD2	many	TGTGCCAGCACCGCACGCGGACTAGCGGTAAACGAGCAGTACTTC	CASTARGLAVNEQYF
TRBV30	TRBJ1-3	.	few	TGTGCCTGGAGTGTAGTCCGACGCCTCTCTGGAAACACCATATATTTT	CAWSVVRRLSGNTIYF
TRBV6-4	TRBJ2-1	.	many	TGTGCCAGCTTGGAAGAGGACGGGATAAGGACACAAAATGAGCAGTTCTTC	CASLEEDGIRTQNEQFF
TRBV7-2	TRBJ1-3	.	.	TGTGCCAGCAGCTCCAGGGGTAACACCATATATTTT	CASSSRGNTIYF
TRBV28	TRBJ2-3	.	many	TGTGCCAGCAGTCCGGACACGGGAACAGATACGCAGTATTTT	CASSPDTGTDTQYF
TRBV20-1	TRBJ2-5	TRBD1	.	TGCAGTGCTACCCCGCCGGGACAGGGGGCGCGAGAGACCCAGTACTTC	CSATPPGQGARETQYF
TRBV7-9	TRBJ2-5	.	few	TGTGCCAGCAGTTTTCTCTCCGGGACCCCGGACCGAGAGACCCAGTACTTC	CASSFLSGTPDRETQYF